The TCR beta chain under discussion was sequenced for a study of T cells after yellow fever vaccination. Findings and caveats of the study: There was a possibility that FACS-sorted repertoires contained abundant clonotypes contaminating from the bulk population. Some clonotypes, a small share, were shared between CD4 and CD8 compartments. Researchers report a weaker secondary response that nonetheless peaked faster, day 5 versus 15.

Generation of TCR cDNA used 5'RACE template switching (which added a universal primer site and UMIs). TCRdb itself ran the 5' RACE reads through MiXCR, one entry per CDR3 protein. The sample records a few hundred thousand distinct CDR3 sequences, 6.5% to 7.5% being singletons. This clonotype has just a few counts. The antigen is unknown. The sample was CD4+ T cells sorted from PBMCs, taken on the day of the yellow fever booster vaccination. This TCR was recovered from a young man who received the YFV17D yellow fever vaccine.

CDR3 sequence reads: CASSQFGQGASEAFF. The CDR3 nucleotides are TGTGCCAGCAGCCAATTTGGTCAGGGGGCTTCTGAAGCTTTCTTT. The chain is built from TRBV3-1 and TRBJ1-1, with 8 bases that match TRBD1. The germline V gene has CDR1 LGHDT and CDR2 YNNKEL (reference sequence). The ends lost 2 bases at V and 6 bases at J; junction bases unmatched: 8. The CDR3 is 15 amino acids.